A single sample is the source of the 5 T cell receptor beta chains below, sequenced in a study of shared clonotypes between healthy human individuals. Data came from immunoSEQ multiplex PCR; TCRdb stores just in-frame clones and leaves some out. The data contain about 1.5 million clones, roughly 96% of them singletons. Sequencing was done on a sample of naive CD4+ T cells sorted from blood. Subset denoted: CD45RA+ positively selected. The receptor set was obtained from a man in his thirties or forties in good health.

This chain joins TRBV5-6 and TRBJ1-1; D remains unclear. This CDR3 region has 12 residues. The germline V and J ends were trimmed by 4 bases and 11 bases, with 15 bases remaining between them. CDR1 is SGHDT and CDR2 is YYEEEE in the germline V gene. The CDR3 sequence: CASSQWAHEAFF. The CDR3, as DNA: TGTGCCAGCAGCCAGTGGGCCCATGAGGCTTTCTTT.

The chain has TRBV30 and TRBJ1-1; D not resolved. V lost 2 bases to trimming and J lost 1 base, with 14 bases between them. Germline CDR1 reads GTSNPN; CDR2 reads SVGIG (reference sequence). The CDR3 extends over 15 amino acids. CDR3 nucleotide sequence: TGTGCCTGGAGTTCGGTGCAAGGTTGGAACACTGAAGCTTTCTTT. Its translation: CAWSSVQGWNTEAFF.

The chain links TRBV10-1 to TRBJ2-5; D is uncertain. This CDR3 comprises 15 residues. Germline lookup yields CDR1 WNHNN and CDR2 SYGVQD (reference sequence). Trimming removed 0 bases from V and 1 base from J, with 9 bases in between. The CDR3 coding sequence is TGCGCCAGCAGTGAGTCAGGAGATAGCCAAGAGACCCAGTACTTC. It is translated as CASSESGDSQETQYF.

V usage is TRBV2 and J usage is TRBJ1-3, with D maybe TRBD1 (6 bases). Trimming took 3 bases from V and 0 from J, leaving 12 bases between them. The CDR3 sequence is 16 residues long. Germline V lookup: CDR1 SNHLY, CDR2 FYNNEI. DNA for the CDR3: TGTGCCAGCAGTGACAGGGGTTGGTACTCTGGAAACACCATATATTTT. Residues: CASSDRGWYSGNTIYF.

This clone was recorded only once. The chain employs TRBV28 and TRBJ2-3; a possible D gene is TRBD2 (6 bases). Germline loops: CDR1 MDHEN, CDR2 SYDVKM. This CDR3 region has 12 residues. Trimming removed 6 bases at V and 11 bases at J, with 15 bases between. The CDR3 sequence is CASSERVIRQYF. As DNA, the CDR3 is TGTGCCAGCAGCGAGCGGGTTATTAGGCAGTATTTT.